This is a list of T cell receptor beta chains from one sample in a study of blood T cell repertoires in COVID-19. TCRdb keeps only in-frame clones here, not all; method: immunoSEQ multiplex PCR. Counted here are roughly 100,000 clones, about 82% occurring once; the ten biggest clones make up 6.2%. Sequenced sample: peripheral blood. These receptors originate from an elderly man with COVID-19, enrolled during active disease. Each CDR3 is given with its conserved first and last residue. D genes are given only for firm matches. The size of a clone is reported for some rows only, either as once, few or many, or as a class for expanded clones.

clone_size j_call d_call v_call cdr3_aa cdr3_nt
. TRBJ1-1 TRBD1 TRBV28 CASSLSRQGRTEAFF TGTGCCAGCAGTTTATCTCGACAGGGGCGCACTGAAGCTTTCTTT
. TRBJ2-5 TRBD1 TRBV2 CASILGTGQETQYF TGTGCCAGCATCCTAGGGACAGGGCAGGAGACCCAGTACTTC
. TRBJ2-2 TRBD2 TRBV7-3 CASSLESSGSPGELFF TGTGCCAGCAGCTTGGAATCTAGCGGGAGTCCCGGGGAGCTGTTTTTT
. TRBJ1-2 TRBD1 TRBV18 CASSRDRGNNYGYTF TGTGCCAGCTCCCGTGACAGGGGGAACAACTATGGCTACACCTTC
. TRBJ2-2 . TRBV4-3 CASSQVIVVSRNTGELFF TGCGCCAGCAGCCAAGTCATCGTGGTCAGTCGAAACACCGGGGAGCTGTTTTTT
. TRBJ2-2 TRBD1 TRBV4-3 CASSQEKDRYLNTGELFF TGCGCCAGCAGCCAAGAAAAGGACAGGTACTTGAACACCGGGGAGCTGTTTTTT
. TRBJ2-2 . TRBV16 CASSEAPRGWDTGELFF TGTGCCAGCAGCGAAGCGCCCAGGGGCTGGGACACCGGGGAGCTGTTTTTT
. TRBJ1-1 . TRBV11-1 CASSFLGSTEAFF TGTGCCAGCAGCTTTCTGGGGAGCACTGAAGCTTTCTTT
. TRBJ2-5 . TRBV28 CASRGGPHQETQYF TGTGCCAGCAGGGGCGGGCCCCATCAAGAGACCCAGTACTTC
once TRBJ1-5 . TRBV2 CASSDMTGGTPPFEPQHF TGTGCCAGCAGTGATATGACCGGTGGGACACCCCCGTTTGAGCCCCAGCATTTT
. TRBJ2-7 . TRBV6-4 CASSVGAAGPYEQYF TGTGCCAGCAGTGTGGGGGCCGCGGGCCCCTACGAGCAGTACTTC
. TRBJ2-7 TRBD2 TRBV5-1 CASQPTSGSSYEQYF TGCGCCAGCCAACCGACTAGCGGGAGCTCCTACGAGCAGTACTTC
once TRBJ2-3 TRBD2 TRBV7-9 CASSRGLAGNRDTQYF TGTGCCAGCAGCCGAGGACTAGCGGGAAACCGAGATACGCAGTATTTT
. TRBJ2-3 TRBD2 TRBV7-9 CASSLAKREGDTQYF TGTGCCAGCAGCTTAGCGAAGCGGGAGGGCGATACGCAGTATTTT
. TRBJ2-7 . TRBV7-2 CASSSDSLSLYF TGTGCCAGCAGCTCGGACAGTCTATCGCTGTACTTC
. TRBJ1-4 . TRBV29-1 CSVARQENEKLFF TGCAGCGTTGCGAGACAGGAAAACGAAAAACTGTTTTTT
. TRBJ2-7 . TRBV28 CASSLSGRDSYEQYF TGTGCCAGCAGTTTATCGGGGCGGGACTCCTACGAGCAGTACTTC
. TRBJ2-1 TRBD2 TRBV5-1 CASSLGLAGAYNEQFF TGCGCCAGCAGCTTGGGCCTAGCGGGAGCCTACAATGAGCAGTTCTTC
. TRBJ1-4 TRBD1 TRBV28 CASSLGQERESEKLFF TGTGCCAGCAGTTTGGGACAGGAAAGGGAGTCTGAAAAACTGTTTTTT
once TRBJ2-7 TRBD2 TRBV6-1 CASSESGTINYEQYF TGTGCCAGCAGTGAGTCCGGGACTATAAACTACGAGCAGTACTTC
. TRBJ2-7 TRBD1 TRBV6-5 CASSLAGTGVHEQYF TGTGCCAGCAGTTTAGCCGGGACAGGGGTTCACGAGCAGTACTTC
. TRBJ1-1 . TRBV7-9 CASSDLGPFRENTEAFF TGTGCCAGCAGCGACCTGGGGCCCTTCCGCGAGAACACTGAAGCTTTCTTT
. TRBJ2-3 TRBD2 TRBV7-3 CASSSGQAGLAGDTQYF TGTGCCAGCAGCTCCGGGCAGGCGGGACTAGCGGGAGATACGCAGTATTTT
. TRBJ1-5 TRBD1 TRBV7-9 CASSAQTGGDQPQHF TGTGCCAGCAGCGCCCAGACAGGGGGGGATCAGCCCCAGCATTTT
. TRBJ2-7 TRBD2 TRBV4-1 CASSQNYPSGTYEQYF TGCGCCAGCAGCCAAAACTACCCTAGCGGGACCTACGAGCAGTACTTC
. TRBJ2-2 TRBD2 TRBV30 CAWSVRAGGVTGELFF TGTGCCTGGAGTGTACGAGCGGGAGGCGTCACCGGGGAGCTGTTTTTT
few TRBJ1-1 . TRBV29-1 CSGPGEGGQAFF TGCAGCGGTCCCGGGGAAGGAGGCCAGGCTTTCTTT
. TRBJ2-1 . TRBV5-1 CASSADSEQFF TGCGCCAGCAGCGCGGACAGTGAGCAGTTCTTC
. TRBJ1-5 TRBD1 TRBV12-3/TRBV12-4 CASRATGNQPQHF TGTGCCAGCAGGGCGACAGGGAATCAGCCCCAGCATTTT
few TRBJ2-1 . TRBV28 CASSQIRLFGEQFF TGTGCCAGCAGCCAGATCAGACTGTTTGGTGAGCAGTTCTTC
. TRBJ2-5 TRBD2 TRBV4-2 CASSHRLAMLQETQYF TGTGCCAGCAGCCACCGACTAGCGATGCTTCAAGAGACCCAGTACTTC
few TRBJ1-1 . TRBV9 CASSPMGQGNTEAFF TGTGCCAGCAGCCCCATGGGGCAGGGGAACACTGAAGCTTTCTTT
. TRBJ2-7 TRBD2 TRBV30 CAWTGGEIWEQYF TGTGCCTGGACGGGGGGGGAGATATGGGAGCAGTACTTC
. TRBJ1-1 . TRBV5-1 CASSLVGGDTEAFF TGCGCCAGCAGCTTGGTCGGGGGAGACACTGAAGCTTTCTTT
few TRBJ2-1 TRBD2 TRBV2 CASSGTSGRANEQFF TGTGCCAGCAGTGGGACTAGCGGGAGGGCCAATGAGCAGTTCTTC
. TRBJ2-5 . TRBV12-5 CASGGGVLETQYF TGTGCTAGTGGTGGAGGAGTACTAGAGACCCAGTACTTC
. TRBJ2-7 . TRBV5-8 CASIYLAGDGAAYEQYF TGTGCCAGCATCTACCTAGCAGGGGACGGGGCCGCCTACGAGCAGTACTTC
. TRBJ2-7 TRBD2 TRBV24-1 CATSDSRTSPYEQYF TGTGCCACCAGTGATTCTCGGACTAGCCCCTACGAGCAGTACTTC
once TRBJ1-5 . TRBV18 CASSPDIRQPQHF TGTGCCAGCTCACCAGACATCAGGCAGCCCCAGCATTTT
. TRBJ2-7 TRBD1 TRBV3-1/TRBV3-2 CASSLGQGTYF TGTGCCAGCAGCCTAGGACAGGGAACGTACTTC
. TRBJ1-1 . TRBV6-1 CASSDQGEGTTEAFF TGTGCCAGCAGTGATCAAGGGGAAGGAACCACTGAAGCTTTCTTT
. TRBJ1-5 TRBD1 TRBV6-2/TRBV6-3 CASSDGTGRYQPQHF TGTGCCAGCAGTGACGGGACAGGGCGTTATCAGCCCCAGCATTTT
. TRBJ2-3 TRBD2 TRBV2 CASSGLAASTDTQYF TGTGCCAGCAGTGGACTAGCGGCTAGCACAGATACGCAGTATTTT
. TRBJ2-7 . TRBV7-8 CASSSSALRPYEQYF TGTGCCAGCAGCTCAAGTGCACTGCGCCCCTACGAGCAGTACTTC
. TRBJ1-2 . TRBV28 CASFSQGRDGYTF TGTGCCAGCTTCTCCCAGGGGCGTGATGGCTACACCTTC
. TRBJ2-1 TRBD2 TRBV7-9 CASSGSGRANSYNEQFF TGTGCCAGCAGCGGTAGCGGGAGGGCCAACTCCTACAATGAGCAGTTCTTC
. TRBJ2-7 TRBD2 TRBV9 CASSVYSGGFYEQYF TGTGCCAGCAGCGTGTATAGCGGGGGCTTCTACGAGCAGTACTTC
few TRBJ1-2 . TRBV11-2 CASSFRDSTSYGYTF TGTGCCAGCAGCTTCCGGGACTCAACAAGCTATGGCTACACCTTC
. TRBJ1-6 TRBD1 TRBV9 CASSTGDSYNSPLHF TGTGCCAGCAGCACAGGGGACTCCTATAATTCACCCCTCCACTTT
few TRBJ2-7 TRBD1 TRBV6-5 CASSYSGTGRSGGQYF TGTGCCAGCAGTTACTCGGGGACAGGGCGTTCCGGAGGGCAGTACTTC
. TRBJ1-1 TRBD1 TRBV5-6 CASSWGQGQGTEAFF TGTGCCAGCAGCTGGGGACAGGGGCAGGGGACTGAAGCTTTCTTT
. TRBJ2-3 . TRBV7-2 CASSFGGLTDTQYF TGTGCCAGCAGCTTTGGGGGACTCACAGATACGCAGTATTTT
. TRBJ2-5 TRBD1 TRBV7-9 CASSLGMGQPSQETQYF TGTGCCAGCAGCTTAGGGATGGGACAGCCGTCCCAAGAGACCCAGTACTTC
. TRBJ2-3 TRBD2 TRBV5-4 CASSWGGGPPTDTQYF TGTGCCAGCAGCTGGGGGGGAGGGCCCCCCACAGATACGCAGTATTTT
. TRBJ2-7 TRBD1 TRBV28 CASSFQGDNTYEQYF TGTGCCAGCAGTTTTCAGGGGGATAACACCTACGAGCAGTACTTC
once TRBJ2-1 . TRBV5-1 CASSPGGRTYNEQFF TGCGCCAGCAGCCCGGGTGGCAGAACCTACAATGAGCAGTTCTTC
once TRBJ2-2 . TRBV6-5 CASIKGRTGELFF TGTGCCAGCATAAAGGGGCGGACCGGGGAGCTGTTTTTT
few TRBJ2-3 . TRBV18 CASSPRLGGTDTQYF TGTGCCAGCTCACCCCGGTTAGGAGGCACAGATACGCAGTATTTT
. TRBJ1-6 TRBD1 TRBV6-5 CASSSGQEGSPLHF TGTGCCAGCAGTTCCGGACAGGAAGGTTCACCCCTCCACTTT